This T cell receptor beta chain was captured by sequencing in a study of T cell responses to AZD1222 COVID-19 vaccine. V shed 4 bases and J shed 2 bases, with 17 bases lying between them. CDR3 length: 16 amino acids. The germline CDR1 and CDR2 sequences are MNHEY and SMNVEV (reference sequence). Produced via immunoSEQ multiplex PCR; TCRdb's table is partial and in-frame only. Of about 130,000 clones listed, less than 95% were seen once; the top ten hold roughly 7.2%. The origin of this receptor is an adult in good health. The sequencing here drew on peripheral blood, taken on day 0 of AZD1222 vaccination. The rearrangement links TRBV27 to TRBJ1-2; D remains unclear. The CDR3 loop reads CASSSQILWSNYGYTF. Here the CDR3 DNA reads TGTGCCAGCAGTTCCCAAATCCTTTGGTCAAACTATGGCTACACCTTC.